This entry describes one T cell receptor beta chain. Assay: immunoSEQ multiplex PCR; the TCRdb copy retains only in-frame clones and omits some. The table shows some 40,000 clones, with over 85% occurring only once. This sample was taken from a study of graft-versus-host responses after intestinal transplantation. Across the whole study: The transplants performed in recipients were multivisceral, liver-intestinal, or isolated intestinal.

Germline V gene sequence: CDR1 SQVTM, CDR2 ANQGSEA. The V and J ends lost 4 bases and 8 bases, in that order; junction bases with no gene match: 10. The CDR3 sequence is 15 residues long. The TCR comes from a human patient who received an intestinal transplant, so some T cells may come from the graft donor. Sequencing used PBMCs, obtained 700 to 750 days after intestinal transplantation. This sequence joins TRBV29-1 and TRBJ2-1; 11 bases are shared with TRBD1. The CDR3 loop reads CSVGAGQGVADEQFF. In nucleotides, the CDR3 is TGCAGCGTTGGTGCGGGACAGGGGGTGGCCGATGAGCAGTTCTTC.